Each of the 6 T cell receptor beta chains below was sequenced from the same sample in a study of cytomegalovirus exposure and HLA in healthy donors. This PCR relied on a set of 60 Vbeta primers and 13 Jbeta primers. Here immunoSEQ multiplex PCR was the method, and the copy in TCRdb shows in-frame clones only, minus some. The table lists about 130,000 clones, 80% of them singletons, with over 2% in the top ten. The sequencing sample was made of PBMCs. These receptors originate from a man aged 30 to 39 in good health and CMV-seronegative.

CDR3 DNA: TGTGCCACCAGCAGAGATAAAAGGGGGTTATATGGCTACACCTTC. This encodes CATSRDKRGLYGYTF. The chain has TRBV15 and TRBJ1-2; possibly TRBD1 for D (6 bases). The length of the CDR3 is 15 residues. V was clipped by 0 bases and J by 5 bases, with 13 bases between them. Germline V lookup: CDR1 LNHNV, CDR2 YYDKDF (reference sequence).

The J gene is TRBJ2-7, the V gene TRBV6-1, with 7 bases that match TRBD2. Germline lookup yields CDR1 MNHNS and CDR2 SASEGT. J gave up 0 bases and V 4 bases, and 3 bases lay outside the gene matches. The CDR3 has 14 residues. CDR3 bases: TGTGCCAGCAGTGGGGGGGGTTACTCCTACGAGCAGTACTTC. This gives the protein CASSGGGYSYEQYF.

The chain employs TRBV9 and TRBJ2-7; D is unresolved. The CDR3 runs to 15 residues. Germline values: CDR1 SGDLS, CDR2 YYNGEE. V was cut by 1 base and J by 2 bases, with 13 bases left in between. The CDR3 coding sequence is TGTGCCAGCAGCGTACGAGACACCCCGACCTACGAGCAGTACTTC. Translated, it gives CASSVRDTPTYEQYF.

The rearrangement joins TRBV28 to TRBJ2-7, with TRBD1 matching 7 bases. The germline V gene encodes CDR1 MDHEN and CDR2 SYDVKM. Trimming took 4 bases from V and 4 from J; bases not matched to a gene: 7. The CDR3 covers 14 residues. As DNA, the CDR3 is TGTGCCAGCAGTTCCGGGACAGATCAGTACGAGCAGTACTTC. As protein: CASSSGTDQYEQYF.

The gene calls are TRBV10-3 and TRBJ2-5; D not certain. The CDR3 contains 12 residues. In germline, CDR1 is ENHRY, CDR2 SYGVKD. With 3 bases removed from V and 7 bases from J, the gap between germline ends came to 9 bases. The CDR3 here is CAISEVSGTQYF. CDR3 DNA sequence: TGTGCCATCAGTGAAGTTTCGGGGACCCAGTACTTC.

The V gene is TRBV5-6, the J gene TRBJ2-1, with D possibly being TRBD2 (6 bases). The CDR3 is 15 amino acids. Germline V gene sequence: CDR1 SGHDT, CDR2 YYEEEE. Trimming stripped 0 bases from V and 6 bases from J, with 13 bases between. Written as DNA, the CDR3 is TGTGCCAGCAGCTTGGCGGGAGTGGCCCCCAATGAGCAGTTCTTC. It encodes CASSLAGVAPNEQFF.